Included here is one T cell receptor beta chain sequence, with context. Its matching antigen is unknown. The sample comes from a study of T-cell memory formation after mild COVID-19. About the research overall: The study found TCR clusters largely donor specific.

Barcoded TCR alpha and TCR beta cDNA libraries with UMIs came from 5'RACE using constant-segment primers. Via MiXCR, TCRdb re-called the 5' RACE reads, giving one row per CDR3 protein. The sample contains some 100,000 distinct CDR3 sequences, approximately 12% of which appear only once. Study-level findings and limits: For second-wave clones that peaked at day 37, SARS-CoV-2 specificity went unverified. That cross-reactive memory joined was suggested by some responding clones appearing in pre-infection memory.

The CDR3 length is 16 residues. The V gene end was trimmed by 4 bases and the J gene end by 4 bases; junction bases not matched to a gene: 13. Germline V gene lookup returns CDR1 SGHTA and CDR2 FQGNSA. The chain uses TRBV7-2 and TRBJ2-7; 7 positions agree with TRBD2. This sequence was found in a man younger than 35 who had mild COVID-19 (a few samples of this study predate the infection). Cell type and time point are not known. Sequencing input: PBMCs or a T cell subset sorted from them (not recorded which). CDR3 protein: CASSSQVGGYGYEQYF. The CDR3 coding sequence is TGTGCCAGCAGCTCTCAGGTGGGAGGGTATGGGTACGAGCAGTACTTC.